These 23 T cell receptor beta chains were sequenced from one sample in a study of blood T cell repertoires in COVID-19. Sequencing was performed with immunoSEQ multiplex PCR; in TCRdb, only in-frame clones are kept and a portion is missing. The table shows around 300,000 clones, with about 89% occurring only once. The sequenced sample was PBMCs or T cells enriched from blood (not recorded which). Receptors were obtained from a woman aged 35 to 49 who had recovered from COVID-19.

V is TRBV7-2 and J is TRBJ1-6; D unresolved. Germline V lookup: CDR1 SGHTA, CDR2 FQGNSA. V dropped 2 bases and J dropped 9 bases, with 14 bases sitting between them. The CDR3 is made up of 15 amino acids. For the CDR3, the DNA is TGTGCCAGCAGCTTACAGGTGGTTAAGAGTTCACCCCTCCACTTT. Protein: CASSLQVVKSSPLHF.

The rearrangement joins TRBV18 to TRBJ2-7, with 10 positions matching TRBD2. Germline CDR1 reads KGHSH; CDR2 reads LQKENI. The CDR3 is 16 residues long. Trimming at V came to 2 bases and at J to 5 bases, leaving 9 bases not matched to a gene. CDR3 coding DNA: TGTGCCAGCTCACCATTAGGACTAGCGGTGTTACACGAGCAGTACTTC. It specifies CASSPLGLAVLHEQYF.

This chain uses TRBV5-4 with TRBJ2-1; 15 bases line up with TRBD2. This CDR3 is built from 17 residues. The germline V gene has CDR1 SGHNT and CDR2 YYREEE (reference sequence). Losses at the gene ends were 4 bases for V and 9 bases for J; bases not matched to a gene: 11. CDR3 DNA: TGTGCCAGCAGCGGAATGACCGGGACTAGCGGGAGGAGTGAGCAGTTCTTC. It translates to CASSGMTGTSGRSEQFF.

This chain uses TRBV11-2 with TRBJ2-7, with 12 bases matching TRBD1. Germline V gene sequence: CDR1 SGHAT, CDR2 FQNNGV. The CDR3 runs 15 residues. The V and J ends lost 3 bases and 3 bases, in that order; junction bases with no gene match: 3. The CDR3 loop is CASSLGQGAHYEQYF. CDR3 nucleotides: TGTGCCAGCAGCTTGGGACAGGGGGCTCACTACGAGCAGTACTTC. Supplemented by reference TRBV11-2 and TRBJ2-7, the full variable domain reads EAGVAQSPRYKIIEKRQSVAFWCNPISGHATLYWYQQILGQGPKLLIQFQNNGVVDDSQLPKDRFSAERLKGVDSTLKIQPAKLEDSAVYLCASSLGQGAHYEQYFGPGTRLTVT.

The chain links TRBV7-9 to TRBJ2-5; D perhaps matches TRBD2 (5 bases). Germline CDR1 reads SEHNR; CDR2 reads FQNEAQ (reference sequence). The V gene lost 3 bases and the J gene lost 3 bases, with 5 bases spanning the gap. The CDR3 has 12 amino acids. The CDR3 here is CASSFGKETQYF. The CDR3 DNA reads TGTGCCAGCAGCTTCGGGAAAGAGACCCAGTACTTC.

The CDR3 sequence is CASRGQSYGYTF. Here the CDR3 DNA reads TGTGCCAGCAGGGGACAGTCATATGGCTACACCTTC. This chain connects TRBV2 to TRBJ1-2, with TRBD1 matching 7 bases. Germline V gives CDR1 SNHLY, CDR2 FYNNEI. This CDR3 has 12 residues. Unmatched junction bases numbered 3, after V lost 6 bases and J lost 5 bases.

The rearrangement uses TRBV2 and TRBJ1-1; 7 nucleotides match TRBD1. CDR3 length: 14 amino acids. V lost 4 bases, J lost 2 bases, and 4 bases stayed unmatched. Germline V CDR1 and CDR2: SNHLY, FYNNEI. As DNA, the CDR3 is TGTGCCAGCAGTGCGAGGGGGCGCAACACTGAAGCTTTCTTT. It specifies CASSARGRNTEAFF.

This clone came up a few times. The V gene is TRBV7-9, the J gene TRBJ1-2; tentative D call: TRBD1 (6 bases). Germline V CDR1 and CDR2: SEHNR, FQNEAQ (reference sequence). CDR3 size: 13 residues. Trimming left V 1 base short and J 4 bases short, with 7 bases between. The CDR3, as DNA: TGTGCCAGCAGCTTAGAGACAGGCTATGGCTACACCTTC. Encoded protein: CASSLETGYGYTF.

The rearrangement links TRBV2 to TRBJ2-5; 12 bases line up with TRBD2. Trimming at V came to 6 bases and at J to 2 bases, leaving 4 bases not matched to a gene. Per the germline V gene, CDR1 is SNHLY and CDR2 is FYNNEI. This CDR3 has 15 amino acids. CDR3 loop: CASRLGLAGQETQYF. For the CDR3, the DNA is TGTGCCAGCAGACTAGGACTAGCGGGGCAAGAGACCCAGTACTTC.

This clone was seen more than once but under ten times. This sequence joins TRBV5-1 and TRBJ2-2; TRBD2 is a possible D gene (5 bases). The germline V and J ends were trimmed by 0 bases and 4 bases, with 10 bases remaining between them. The CDR3 extends over 15 amino acids. CDR1 and CDR2 (germline): SGHRS, YFSETQ. CDR3 loop: CASSLADWTTGELFF. The CDR3 DNA reads as TGCGCCAGCAGCTTGGCGGACTGGACCACCGGGGAGCTGTTTTTT. Variable domain in full (rest from reference TRBV5-1 and TRBJ2-2): KAGVTQTPRYLIKTRGQQVTLSCSPISGHRSVSWYQQTPGQGLQFLFEYFSETQRNKGNFPGRFSGRQFSNSRSEMNVSTLELGDSALYLCASSLADWTTGELFFGEGSRLTVL.

The gene calls are TRBV7-2 and TRBJ2-7, with D possibly matching TRBD2 (5 bases). Germline V gives CDR1 SGHTA, CDR2 FQGNSA. Trimming removed 1 base at V and 3 bases at J, with 7 bases between. The CDR3 is 13 amino acids. The CDR3 coding sequence is TGTGCCAGCAGCTTAGGGGAGTACTACGAGCAGTACTTC. It specifies CASSLGEYYEQYF. Filled out from reference TRBV7-2 and TRBJ2-7, the complete variable domain reads GAGVSQSPSNKVTEKGKDVELRCDPISGHTALYWYRQSLGQGLEFLIYFQGNSAPDKSGLPSDRFSAERTGGSVSTLTIQRTQQEDSAVYLCASSLGEYYEQYFGPGTRLTVT.

This clone was recorded only once. The rearrangement links TRBV5-6 to TRBJ1-2; D gene uncertain. V was cut by 0 bases and J by 4 bases, with 16 bases left in between. This CDR3 is 16 amino acids long. Germline lookup yields CDR1 SGHDT and CDR2 YYEEEE. The CDR3 nucleotides read TGTGCCAGCAGCTTGGATGTGGGGAGTTGGGGCTATGGCTACACCTTC. This encodes CASSLDVGSWGYGYTF.

The CDR3 DNA reads as TGTGCCAGCAGTGAATACAGGGAGAACACTGAAGCTTTCTTT. Protein sequence: CASSEYRENTEAFF. The J gene is TRBJ1-1, the V gene TRBV6-1, with D tentatively TRBD1 (6 bases). Germline-derived CDR1 and CDR2 are MNHNS and SASEGT. Deletions cut 2 bases from V and 1 base from J, with 8 bases between. The CDR3 totals 14 residues.

The genes are TRBV25-1 and TRBJ2-5; D perhaps matches TRBD2 (6 bases). Looked up from germline, CDR1 is MGHDK and CDR2 is SYGVNS. V lost 4 bases to trimming and J lost 4 bases, with 10 bases between them. The CDR3 consists of 13 residues. The CDR3 region is CASSGAGGETQYF. The CDR3 region has the DNA TGTGCCAGCAGTGGAGCGGGCGGAGAGACCCAGTACTTC.

This rearrangement joins TRBV18 to TRBJ2-7; tentative D call: TRBD1 (5 bases). CDR1 KGHSH and CDR2 LQKENI come from the germline V gene. The CDR3 extends over 15 amino acids. Trimming removed 1 base from V and 4 bases from J, with 14 bases in between. The chain's CDR3 is CASSPQGDALYEQYF. CDR3 DNA sequence: TGTGCCAGCTCACCACAAGGGGATGCCCTGTACGAGCAGTACTTC.

The chain is built from TRBV10-3 and TRBJ1-6; 8 bases map to TRBD1. The CDR3 is 13 amino acids. J lost 7 bases, V lost 4 bases, and 0 bases had no gene match. Germline CDR1 is ENHRY and CDR2 is SYGVKD. The CDR3 DNA follows: TGTGCCATCAGTGGACAGGGGAATTCACCCCTCCACTTT. Its protein is CAISGQGNSPLHF.

V is TRBV6-6 and J is TRBJ1-5, with D possibly being TRBD1 (5 bases). Trimming pared 6 bases from V and 7 bases from J, leaving 19 bases between. This CDR3 contains 15 residues. Germline V gene lookup returns CDR1 MNHNY and CDR2 SVGAGI (reference sequence). CDR3 region: CASSPQGTGRQPQHF. CDR3 DNA sequence: TGTGCCAGCAGCCCCCAGGGTACGGGGAGGCAGCCCCAGCATTTT.

The chain couples TRBV6-5 to TRBJ1-3; D not resolved. This CDR3 comprises 12 residues. Trimming cost V 6 bases and J 3 bases, with 6 bases left between them. Germline V CDR1 and CDR2: MNHEY, SVGAGI. The CDR3 here is CASRGSGNTIYF. The CDR3 region has the DNA TGTGCCAGCAGGGGGAGTGGAAACACCATATATTTT.

The chain combines TRBV7-9 with TRBJ2-1; TRBD2 aligns across 8 bases. The length of the CDR3 is 18 residues. With 1 base clipped from V and 2 bases from J, the junction kept 10 bases outside the gene matches. Germline-derived CDR1 and CDR2 are SEHNR and FQNEAQ (reference sequence). DNA for the CDR3: TGTGCCAGCAGCTTAGGGATTCGCGGGGGGCTCGCCTACAATGAGCAGTTCTTC. Encoded protein: CASSLGIRGGLAYNEQFF.

V and J are TRBV6-5 and TRBJ1-1, with D perhaps TRBD1 (6 bases). Germline CDR1 MNHEY, CDR2 SVGAGI. There are 14 residues in the CDR3. Trimming stripped 0 bases from V and 5 bases from J, with 10 bases between. For the CDR3, the DNA is TGTGCCAGCAGTTACTCGACACAGGGAACTGAAGCTTTCTTT. Residues: CASSYSTQGTEAFF.

This sequence joins TRBV18 and TRBJ1-2; the D gene is possibly TRBD1 (6 bases). This CDR3 comprises 16 residues. Trimming took off 0 bases at V and 5 bases at J, with 16 bases between the two ends. The germline V gene encodes CDR1 KGHSH and CDR2 LQKENI. The CDR3 DNA follows: TGTGCCAGCTCACCACCGTATAACAGGGACCGGTATGGCTACACCTTC. Protein: CASSPPYNRDRYGYTF.

This chain connects TRBV9 to TRBJ1-2; D remains unclear. Germline-derived CDR1 and CDR2 are SGDLS and YYNGEE. This CDR3 is 12 amino acids long. Trimming removed 4 bases at V and 4 bases at J, with 8 bases between. CDR3 DNA sequence: TGTGCCAGCAGCTCCCCAATCTATGGCTACACCTTC. It yields the protein CASSSPIYGYTF.

The rearrangement joins TRBV29-1 to TRBJ1-2; tentative D call: TRBD1 (5 bases). The CDR3 extends over 12 amino acids. Germline loops: CDR1 SQVTM, CDR2 ANQGSEA. Deletions cut 4 bases from V and 8 bases from J, with 14 bases between. CDR3 sequence (DNA): TGCAGCGTTGCAGGGTTCAGGAAAGGCTACACCTTC. Its translation is CSVAGFRKGYTF.